The rows below give T cell receptor beta chains drawn from one sample of a study of blood T cell repertoires in COVID-19. Some clones are missing from TCRdb's copy, which holds only in-frame ones; the method was immunoSEQ multiplex PCR. The table has under 200,000 clones, 85% to 90% seen once. The sequencing sample was made of peripheral blood. Receptor source: a woman aged 70-85 years with COVID-19, enrolled during active disease. The CDR3 runs from the conserved cysteine through the conserved F or W. Fields, in order: clone size, D gene, V gene, J gene, CDR3 protein, CDR3 DNA. A D gene is named only where the DNA matches it firmly. Size values are once, few and many counts, or a class for expanded clones, and some rows have none.

>NA|NA|TRBV29-1|TRBJ1-2
CSVELSAGRNYGYTF
TGCAGCGTTGAATTATCGGCAGGGCGGAACTATGGCTACACCTTC
>NA|TRBD2|TRBV7-6|TRBJ2-6
CASSLDRTGGPGANVLTF
TGTGCCAGCAGCTTAGATCGGACGGGGGGGCCTGGGGCCAACGTCCTGACTTTC
>NA|TRBD1|TRBV3-1/TRBV3-2|TRBJ2-7
CASSLQGHEQYF
TGTGCCAGCAGCCTACAGGGGCACGAGCAGTACTTC
>NA|NA|TRBV12-3/TRBV12-4|TRBJ1-4
CASSLNEKLFF
TGTGCCAGCAGCCTTAATGAAAAACTGTTTTTT
>NA|NA|TRBV10-3|TRBJ2-2
CAIKGLNTGELFF
TGTGCCATCAAAGGACTAAACACCGGGGAGCTGTTTTTT
>NA|TRBD1|TRBV6-1|TRBJ1-2
CASSEPGQAYGYTF
TGTGCCAGCAGTGAACCGGGACAGGCCTATGGCTACACCTTC
>NA|NA|TRBV7-2|TRBJ2-7
CASSPSTYEQYF
TGTGCCAGCAGCCCTAGCACCTACGAGCAGTACTTC
>NA|NA|TRBV21-1|TRBJ1-4
CASSKAQMGTGVLGNEKLFF
TGTGCCAGCAGCAAAGCGCAGATGGGGACAGGGGTATTGGGTAATGAAAAACTGTTTTTT
>NA|NA|TRBV5-1|TRBJ2-1
CASSLVGGLDEQFF
TGCGCCAGCAGCTTGGTGGGGGGGCTGGATGAGCAGTTCTTC
>NA|TRBD2|TRBV24-1|TRBJ2-3
CASGGTSTDTQYF
TGTGCCAGCGGGGGGACGAGCACAGATACGCAGTATTTT
>NA|NA|TRBV20-1|TRBJ2-5
CSARGQETQYF
TGCAGTGCCAGAGGGCAGGAGACCCAGTACTTC
>NA|NA|TRBV5-1|TRBJ1-2
CASSGGYLWNGYTF
TGCGCCAGCAGCGGCGGATACCTCTGGAATGGCTACACCTTC
>NA|TRBD2|TRBV10-1|TRBJ2-1
CASSRALADNEQFF
TGCGCCAGCAGCCGAGCACTAGCGGACAATGAGCAGTTCTTC
>NA|NA|TRBV5-1|TRBJ1-4
CASSLASATNEKLFF
TGCGCCAGCAGCTTGGCTTCCGCAACTAATGAAAAACTGTTTTTT
>NA|NA|TRBV5-4|TRBJ1-1
CASSLGQTNTEAFF
TGTGCCAGCAGCTTGGGGCAGACAAACACTGAAGCTTTCTTT
>NA|TRBD1|TRBV3-1/TRBV3-2|TRBJ2-6
CASSQRTGGSGANVLTF
TGTGCCAGCAGCCAACGGACAGGGGGCTCTGGGGCCAACGTCCTGACTTTC
>once|TRBD1|TRBV7-6|TRBJ2-1
CARFPSGQGEHEQFF
TGTGCCAGGTTCCCGTCGGGACAGGGCGAGCATGAGCAGTTCTTC
>NA|NA|TRBV6-5|TRBJ1-3
CATGNGRLSGNTIYF
TGTGCCACGGGGAATGGACGGCTCTCTGGAAACACCATATATTTT
>NA|TRBD2|TRBV7-3|TRBJ2-5
CASSLVGGVQETQYF
TGTGCCAGCAGCCTGGTGGGGGGGGTCCAAGAGACCCAGTACTTC
>NA|NA|TRBV3-1/TRBV3-2|TRBJ1-4
CASSPSERDNEKLFF
TGTGCCAGCAGCCCGTCAGAGAGGGATAATGAAAAACTGTTTTTT
>NA|NA|TRBV28|TRBJ1-5
CASSYPQGKPQHF
TGTGCCAGCAGCTACCCCCAGGGAAAGCCCCAGCATTTT
>NA|NA|TRBV6-6|TRBJ1-1
CASSPMRSEAFF
TGTGCCAGCAGCCCTATGCGATCTGAAGCTTTCTTT
>NA|TRBD1|TRBV25-1|TRBJ1-5
CASSDTRGLQPQHF
TGTGCCAGCAGTGATACCAGGGGGCTTCAGCCCCAGCATTTT
>NA|TRBD1|TRBV15|TRBJ1-2
CATSRDRAGGYGYTF
TGTGCCACCAGCAGAGATCGGGCAGGGGGCTATGGCTACACCTTC
>NA|TRBD1|TRBV5-1|TRBJ2-3
CASSYSLGQGGADTQYF
TGCGCCAGCAGCTATTCCCTTGGACAGGGAGGCGCAGATACGCAGTATTTT
>NA|TRBD1|TRBV28|TRBJ2-1
CASRLGGQGAGNEQFF
TGTGCCAGCAGACTTGGGGGGCAGGGGGCAGGAAATGAGCAGTTCTTC
>NA|NA|TRBV5-6|TRBJ1-2
CASSLGGGPYGYTF
TGTGCCAGCAGCTTGGGAGGGGGACCCTATGGCTACACCTTC
>few|TRBD1|TRBV11-2|TRBJ1-6
CASSLRQGGSSYNSPLHF
TGTGCCAGCAGCTTACGGCAGGGGGGAAGCTCCTATAATTCACCCCTCCACTTT
>NA|NA|TRBV16|TRBJ1-2
CASSQSGQGYGYTF
TGTGCCAGCAGCCAATCGGGTCAGGGGTATGGCTACACCTTC
>NA|TRBD2|TRBV7-8|TRBJ2-2
CASSLGGGDYGELFF
TGTGCCAGCAGCTTAGGCGGGGGGGATTACGGGGAGCTGTTTTTT
>NA|TRBD1|TRBV28|TRBJ1-5
CASTPLWTGDHIGNQPQHF
TGTGCCAGCACCCCCCTGTGGACAGGGGACCATATTGGCAATCAGCCCCAGCATTTT
>NA|TRBD1|TRBV6-5|TRBJ1-1
CASSYYQGAREAFF
TGTGCCAGCAGTTACTATCAGGGGGCGAGAGAAGCTTTCTTT
>NA|NA|TRBV10-3|TRBJ1-2
CAISESISYGYTF
TGTGCCATCAGTGAGTCGATCAGCTATGGCTACACCTTC
>NA|NA|TRBV19|TRBJ2-3
CASTPRARMGYTQYF
TGTGCCAGTACCCCCAGGGCGCGGATGGGGTATACGCAGTATTTT
>NA|NA|TRBV4-1|TRBJ2-7
CASSQDSGRGDEQYF
TGCGCCAGCAGCCAAGATTCAGGCAGGGGTGACGAGCAGTACTTC
>NA|NA|TRBV11-2|TRBJ2-4
CASTPAGDIQYF
TGTGCCAGCACCCCGGCAGGGGACATTCAGTACTTC
>NA|TRBD2|TRBV14|TRBJ2-6
CASSQGARGLASGVIGANVLTF
TGTGCCAGCAGCCAAGGCGCCCGGGGGTTGGCTAGCGGGGTTATTGGGGCCAACGTCCTGACTTTC
>NA|TRBD1|TRBV11-2|TRBJ1-5
CASSPGSFIGGPRQPQHF
TGTGCCAGCAGCCCCGGAAGTTTTATAGGGGGCCCAAGACAGCCCCAGCATTTT
>NA|TRBD1|TRBV2|TRBJ1-5
CARGTVNQPQHF
TGTGCCAGAGGGACAGTCAATCAGCCCCAGCATTTT
>NA|TRBD1|TRBV13|TRBJ2-7
CASSLDRVNYEQYF
TGTGCCAGCAGCTTGGACAGGGTCAACTACGAGCAGTACTTC
>NA|NA|TRBV11-2|TRBJ1-1
CASSPLGEGVTEAFF
TGTGCCAGCAGCCCCCTTGGAGAAGGGGTGACTGAAGCTTTCTTT
>once|TRBD1|TRBV11-2|TRBJ1-3
CASSPQRGLSGNTIYF
TGTGCCAGCAGCCCTCAGAGGGGGCTATCTGGAAACACCATATATTTT
>NA|NA|TRBV12-3/TRBV12-4|TRBJ2-7
CASSRGPYEQYF
TGTGCCAGCAGCAGGGGCCCCTACGAGCAGTACTTC
>NA|TRBD1|TRBV11-2|TRBJ2-7
CASSLGAGGYEQYF
TGTGCCAGCAGCTTAGGGGCAGGGGGCTACGAGCAGTACTTC
>once|NA|TRBV5-1|TRBJ1-2
CASSSKTDNYGYTF
TGCGCCAGCAGCTCAAAGACAGATAACTATGGCTACACCTTC
>NA|NA|TRBV9|TRBJ2-3
CASSVAFGGLKDTQYF
TGTGCCAGCAGCGTAGCTTTTGGTGGGCTGAAGGATACGCAGTATTTT
>once|NA|TRBV28|TRBJ2-7
CASLALTGDYEQYF
TGTGCCTCCTTAGCCCTCACAGGAGATTACGAGCAGTACTTC
>NA|NA|TRBV19|TRBJ2-1
CASSIDRAGKGNEQFF
TGTGCCAGTAGTATAGATAGGGCAGGGAAAGGTAATGAGCAGTTCTTC
>NA|TRBD2|TRBV4-1|TRBJ2-1
CASSQVELAGKDEQFF
TGCGCCAGCAGCCAAGTCGAACTAGCGGGGAAGGATGAGCAGTTCTTC
>NA|NA|TRBV7-9|TRBJ1-2
CASSPDRVNYGYTF
TGTGCCAGCAGCCCGGACAGAGTGAACTATGGCTACACCTTC
>NA|NA|TRBV19|TRBJ2-7
CASKGDYEQYF
TGTGCCAGTAAGGGGGACTACGAGCAGTACTTC
>once|TRBD2|TRBV9|TRBJ2-1
CASSVTSGGAGEQFF
TGTGCCAGCAGCGTAACTAGCGGGGGGGCGGGTGAGCAGTTCTTC
>NA|NA|TRBV2|TRBJ2-7
CASTLETSQQYF
TGTGCCAGCACGTTAGAGACTTCCCAGCAGTACTTC
>NA|TRBD1|TRBV7-9|TRBJ2-7
CASSSGTVSEQYF
TGTGCCAGCAGCTCAGGGACAGTAAGCGAGCAGTACTTC